This is a list of T cell receptor beta chains from one sample in a study of blood T cell repertoires in COVID-19. Assay used: immunoSEQ multiplex PCR; TCRdb lists only in-frame clones, some missing. The table has almost 300,000 clones, roughly 86% seen once. Sample: peripheral blood. These receptor sequences come from a woman aged 30 to 39 with COVID-19, enrolled during active disease. The CDR3 runs from the conserved cysteine through the conserved F or W. The D gene is left open where the match is weak. Not all rows give a size; the values are once, few, many and, for expanded clones, a class.

clone_size j_call cdr3_length d_call v_call cdr3_nt cdr3_aa
NA TRBJ1-2 17 NA TRBV5-1 TGCGCCAGCAGCTTGGCCGTTATAGCTGAGGGAGACTATGGCTACACCTTC CASSLAVIAEGDYGYTF
once TRBJ2-7 13 NA TRBV7-6 TGTGCCAGCAGCTTAGGGGGGCGTGGGGAGCAGTACTTC CASSLGGRGEQYF
NA TRBJ2-1 17 TRBD2 TRBV28 TGTGCCAGCAGTTCGGGCGTCACTAGCGGGGGTTACGACGAGCAGTTCTTC CASSSGVTSGGYDEQFF
few TRBJ2-1 16 NA TRBV6-6 TGTGCCAGCAGTTACCAGGCTAGCGACAGCGGTAATGAGCAGTTCTTC CASSYQASDSGNEQFF
NA TRBJ2-1 16 TRBD1 TRBV11-3 TGTGCCAGCAGCACCTCCGGGACAGGGGGCTACAATGAGCAGTTCTTC CASSTSGTGGYNEQFF
NA TRBJ1-2 16 TRBD1 TRBV14 TGTGCCAGCAGCCTTACGGACAGGCCTGGAGACTATGGCTACACCTTC CASSLTDRPGDYGYTF
many TRBJ1-2 15 TRBD1 TRBV7-8 TGTGCCAGCAGCTTGGACCAGGGGGCGGGCTATGGCTACACCTTC CASSLDQGAGYGYTF
NA TRBJ1-2 15 NA TRBV4-1 TGCGCCAGCAGCCAAGATTCCCGGACATCATATGGCTACACCTTC CASSQDSRTSYGYTF
NA TRBJ1-5 13 NA TRBV6-5 TGTGCCAGCAGCAGGGTACTCAATCAGCCCCAGCATTTT CASSRVLNQPQHF
NA TRBJ1-2 17 TRBD1 TRBV6-1 TGTGCCAGCAGTGAGATGCCGGGACAGGGTTTATTGAATGGCTACACCTTC CASSEMPGQGLLNGYTF
NA TRBJ1-1 13 NA TRBV10-1 TGCGCCAGCAGTCGACAGGCGAACACTGAAGCTTTCTTT CASSRQANTEAFF
NA TRBJ1-1 13 NA TRBV2 TGTGCCAGCAGTTACATCTTGAACACTGAAGCTTTCTTT CASSYILNTEAFF
NA TRBJ1-1 14 TRBD1 TRBV5-5 TGTGCCAGCAGGTCGGGACAGAGGAACACTGAAGCTTTCTTT CASRSGQRNTEAFF
NA TRBJ2-3 15 NA TRBV10-1 TGCGCCAGCAGTGAGTCTGGGGGGGCGTCAGATACGCAGTATTTT CASSESGGASDTQYF
once TRBJ1-6 16 NA TRBV6-1 TGTGCCAGCAGTGAAGCGCCCGACAGAAGGAATTCACCCCTCCACTTT CASSEAPDRRNSPLHF
NA TRBJ1-4 18 NA TRBV5-6 TGTGCCAGCAGCACAAGGAGGGTTTTGAGAGGAGATAATGAAAAACTGTTTTTT CASSTRRVLRGDNEKLFF
NA TRBJ2-5 15 TRBD2 TRBV7-7 TGTGCCAGCAGCCCAGCGGGGGGGCCAGGAGAGACCCAGTACTTC CASSPAGGPGETQYF
NA TRBJ2-7 14 TRBD2 TRBV6-6 TGTGCCAGCAGTACTAGCGGGGGGGCCTACGAGCAGTACTTC CASSTSGGAYEQYF
NA TRBJ1-2 14 NA TRBV7-9 TGTGCCAGCAGCCCCCCAAATTTGAGAGAGGGCTACACCTTC CASSPPNLREGYTF
NA TRBJ1-2 17 NA TRBV13 TGTGCCAGCAGCTTAGGATCCCAGGGGCTCACGGACTATGGCTACACCTTC CASSLGSQGLTDYGYTF
NA TRBJ2-7 13 NA TRBV28 TGTGCCAGTGGGTCGGGGAGCGGGTACGAGCAGTACTTC CASGSGSGYEQYF
NA TRBJ1-2 11 NA TRBV19 TGTGCCAGTACTAACGAGGTGGGCTACACCTTC CASTNEVGYTF
NA TRBJ2-3 15 TRBD1 TRBV11-2 TGTGCCAGCAGAGGGGGCGTCGGATACACAGATACGCAGTATTTT CASRGGVGYTDTQYF
NA TRBJ2-1 15 TRBD2 TRBV13 TGTGCCAGCAGCCCTAGACTAGCGGCTTACAATGAGCAGTTCTTC CASSPRLAAYNEQFF
NA TRBJ1-2 12 NA TRBV6-1 TGTGCCAGCAGTGAGAGACAGGCCGGCTACACCTTC CASSERQAGYTF
NA TRBJ2-7 13 NA TRBV19 TGTGCCAGTAGTGTGCGGGGGCCCAACGAGCAGTACTTC CASSVRGPNEQYF
NA TRBJ1-2 14 TRBD1 TRBV5-1 TGCGCCAGCGGGGTTGGGACAGCAAACTATGGCTACACCTTC CASGVGTANYGYTF
NA TRBJ2-2 16 NA TRBV14 TGTGCCAGCAGCCACCGACAGGATCTTTTCACCGGGGAGCTGTTTTTT CASSHRQDLFTGELFF
NA TRBJ2-1 14 TRBD2 TRBV19 TGTGCCAGTAGACCCGCCGGACTAGCGGGCGAGCAGTTCTTC CASRPAGLAGEQFF
NA TRBJ1-5 17 TRBD1 TRBV6-4 TGTGCCAGCAGTGACAGTAGGACAGGGGTGGTTTTGCAGCCCCAGCATTTT CASSDSRTGVVLQPQHF
NA TRBJ1-5 15 NA TRBV6-5 TGTGCCAGCAGTTACGGGCAGGGGTTCAATCAGCCCCAGCATTTT CASSYGQGFNQPQHF
NA TRBJ1-2 15 NA TRBV5-5 TGTGCCAGCAGCTCTACTCTACAGGTTAGGAATGGCTACACCTTC CASSSTLQVRNGYTF
NA TRBJ1-3 16 TRBD1 TRBV7-8 TGTGCCAGCAGCTTAAACAGGGGGGAGTCTGGAAACACCATATATTTT CASSLNRGESGNTIYF
NA TRBJ2-7 14 TRBD1 TRBV4-2 TGTGCCAGCAGCTCGGGACAGGGATTCTACGAGCAGTACTTC CASSSGQGFYEQYF
NA TRBJ1-3 14 NA TRBV19 TGTGCCAGTAGTTTCAGAAACTCTGGAAACACCATATATTTT CASSFRNSGNTIYF
once TRBJ1-2 17 TRBD1 TRBV28 TGTGCCAGCAGTATGCCCCGGACAGGGGGCGCGGGCTATGGCTACACCTTC CASSMPRTGGAGYGYTF
NA TRBJ1-4 14 NA TRBV11-2 TGTGCCAGCAGTCCCAGGGCTGACAATGAAAAACTGTTTTTT CASSPRADNEKLFF
NA TRBJ2-1 14 NA TRBV9 TGTGCCAGCAGCGTAGGCGGGGCTTACAATGAGCAGTTCTTC CASSVGGAYNEQFF
NA TRBJ1-2 16 NA TRBV29-1 TGCAGCGTCGACGGAGAAGGAACCAACCCTAACTATGGCTACACCTTC CSVDGEGTNPNYGYTF
NA TRBJ1-2 15 NA TRBV5-1 TGCGCCAGCAGCTTGGCCCCGGACAGTCCCTATGGCTACACCTTC CASSLAPDSPYGYTF
NA TRBJ2-2 16 NA TRBV27 TGTGCCAGCAGTAGACAGGGACTTTTAAGGACCGGGGAGCTGTTTTTT CASSRQGLLRTGELFF
NA TRBJ2-2 15 NA TRBV5-4 TGTGCCAGCAGCGGCGGGGGCGTGAACACCGGGGAGCTGTTTTTT CASSGGGVNTGELFF
NA TRBJ1-5 13 NA TRBV7-2 TGTGCCAGCAGCTTATGGGCAGACCAGCCCCAGCATTTT CASSLWADQPQHF
NA TRBJ2-7 14 TRBD1 TRBV28 TGTGCCAGCAGTTGGAGTCAGGGGGCCTACGAGCAGTACTTC CASSWSQGAYEQYF
NA TRBJ2-1 15 TRBD1 TRBV3-1/TRBV3-2 TGTGCCAGCAGCCCAAGGGACAGGGCCTACAATGAGCAGTTCTTC CASSPRDRAYNEQFF
NA TRBJ1-5 13 NA TRBV13 TGTGCCAGCAGCATCAGGATTGATCAGCCCCAGCATTTT CASSIRIDQPQHF
NA TRBJ2-3 12 NA TRBV18 TGTGCCAGCTCACCCGTAGCGGATACGCAGTATTTT CASSPVADTQYF
once TRBJ1-5 14 NA TRBV6-7 TGTGCCGGAAGGAGCAGGGAAAGCAATCAGCCCCAGCATTTT CAGRSRESNQPQHF
NA TRBJ2-7 15 NA TRBV19 TGTGCCAGTAGTATAGGTTCAGGAGGGCCCTACGAGCAGTACTTC CASSIGSGGPYEQYF
NA TRBJ1-2 14 NA TRBV16 TGTGCCAGCAGCCAATTGCTCGTGTCGGAGGGCTACACCTTC CASSQLLVSEGYTF
NA TRBJ2-3 12 NA TRBV27 TGTGCCAGCAGGGAGGTAGCAGATACGCAGTATTTT CASREVADTQYF
NA TRBJ1-2 14 TRBD1 TRBV28 TGTGCCAGCAGTCCATGGGACAGAAACTATGGCTACACCTTC CASSPWDRNYGYTF
few TRBJ2-1 15 TRBD1 TRBV6-5 TGTGCCAGCATCCCGGACAGGGGGCTATACAATGAGCAGTTCTTC CASIPDRGLYNEQFF